The rows below give T cell receptor beta chains drawn from one sample of a study of blood T cell repertoires in COVID-19. Using immunoSEQ multiplex PCR, the repertoire was profiled, and TCRdb retains in-frame clones only, with some absent. Among some 220,000 clones listed, 70% to 85% were seen once. Sample: peripheral blood. The receptors originated from a man aged 50 to 60 with active or convalescent COVID-19. Both conserved end residues are part of each CDR3. Each record gives: clone size, D gene, V gene, J gene, CDR3 DNA, CDR3 protein. The D gene is left open where the match is weak. Only part of the rows carry a size: once, few, many, or a class if the clone is expanded.

once	-	TRBV21-1	TRBJ1-6	TGTGCCAGCATCCGTGGGGTGACAGGGCTACATAATTCACCCCTCCACTTT	CASIRGVTGLHNSPLHF
-	-	TRBV7-2	TRBJ1-3	TGTGCCAGCAGCTTAGTTTGGGCTCCTGGAAACACCATATATTTT	CASSLVWAPGNTIYF
few	TRBD1	TRBV2	TRBJ1-6	TGTGCCAGCAGTGAACAAGGGACAGGGGGTTCACCCCTCCACTTT	CASSEQGTGGSPLHF
-	TRBD1	TRBV2	TRBJ2-4	TGTGCCAGCAGAGGACAGGGGGCCTTGGAAATGGCCAAAAACATTCAGTACTTC	CASRGQGALEMAKNIQYF
-	-	TRBV7-9	TRBJ2-6	TGTGCCAGCAGCTCCGCCCTCAGTAAAGAGGGCTCTGGGGCCAACGTCCTGACTTTC	CASSSALSKEGSGANVLTF
-	TRBD2	TRBV7-9	TRBJ2-7	TGTGCCAGCAGCTTAAAAACTAGCGGAATATCACCTCTACGGGAGCAGTACTTC	CASSLKTSGISPLREQYF
-	TRBD2	TRBV2	TRBJ2-3	TGTGCCAGCAACTTGGGACTCGCTCCGGGGGGAGATACGCAGTATTTT	CASNLGLAPGGDTQYF
-	-	TRBV6-1	TRBJ1-2	TGTGCCAGCAGTGAACAACAGGTTAACTATGGCTACACCTTC	CASSEQQVNYGYTF
-	-	TRBV6-1	TRBJ2-2	TGTGCCAGCAGTGAAGCGTGGTGGCAGGGAAGCACCGGGGAGCTGTTTTTT	CASSEAWWQGSTGELFF
few	TRBD1	TRBV24-1	TRBJ1-1	TGTGCCATCGACAGGGGCCCGAACACTGAAGCTTTCTTT	CAIDRGPNTEAFF
-	-	TRBV7-2	TRBJ1-4	TGTGCCAGCAGTCGGACAGTACATAGGGAAAAACTGTTTTTT	CASSRTVHREKLFF
-	TRBD2	TRBV6-5	TRBJ2-5	TGTGCCAGCAGTTACTCGATCCTAGCGGGGACGAAGACCCAGTACTTC	CASSYSILAGTKTQYF
-	TRBD2	TRBV4-1	TRBJ2-7	TGCGCCAGCAGCCAAGTGAGGGGGACTAGCACCCTAGGTGAGCAGTACTTC	CASSQVRGTSTLGEQYF
-	-	TRBV7-2	TRBJ2-7	TGTGCCAGCAGCCCCCAGAGAGATTGGACTTCCTACGAGCAGTACTTC	CASSPQRDWTSYEQYF
-	TRBD2	TRBV9	TRBJ2-3	TGTGCCAGCAGCCTCAGCGGGGGGGCAATAGATACGCAGTATTTT	CASSLSGGAIDTQYF
few	TRBD1	TRBV6-5	TRBJ1-1	TGTGCCAGCAGTTACAAGGGACAGGTTAAGAACACTGAAGCTTTCTTT	CASSYKGQVKNTEAFF
-	-	TRBV7-2	TRBJ1-3	TGTGCCAGCAGCTTAGTTCGGACAGACTCTGGAAACACCATATATTTT	CASSLVRTDSGNTIYF
once	-	TRBV5-6	TRBJ1-4	TGTGCCAGCAGCCGGACCGACAGGTGGAGTGAAAAACTGTTTTTT	CASSRTDRWSEKLFF
-	TRBD1	TRBV5-1	TRBJ1-6	TGCGCCAGCAGCTTGGGGGACAGGGCTCCGGGTAATTCACCCCTCCACTTT	CASSLGDRAPGNSPLHF
-	TRBD2	TRBV6-2/TRBV6-3	TRBJ2-3	TGTGCCAGCAGTTACTTGAGACTAGCGGGAGGTACAGATACGCAGTATTTT	CASSYLRLAGGTDTQYF
-	TRBD1	TRBV7-9	TRBJ2-7	TGTGCCAGCAGCTCTGACAGGGGGCTGGGCGAGCAGTACTTC	CASSSDRGLGEQYF
-	-	TRBV4-1	TRBJ2-2	TGCGCCAGCAGCCAAGAGGCTATAGGGGGGGCGAACACCGGGGAGCTGTTTTTT	CASSQEAIGGANTGELFF
-	-	TRBV6-1	TRBJ1-4	TGTGCCAGCAGTTGGTCGGGACAACCTAATGAAAAACTGTTTTTT	CASSWSGQPNEKLFF
-	TRBD1	TRBV18	TRBJ2-1	TGTGCCAGCTCAGCTGGACAGGGCCACAATGAGCAGTTCTTC	CASSAGQGHNEQFF
-	TRBD1	TRBV5-6	TRBJ2-2	TGTGCCAGCAGCCGCCGACCTGGGACAGGGAGGATCGGGGAGCTGTTTTTT	CASSRRPGTGRIGELFF
-	-	TRBV7-9	TRBJ1-5	TGTGCCAGCCTAAGCAATCAGCCCCAGCATTTT	CASLSNQPQHF